This T cell receptor (beta chain) was identified in a study of human T cells and chemical hapten exposure. What the library attached to individual cDNA molecules were unique molecular identifiers. In TCRdb, the 5' RACE reads were re-called with MiXCR into one record per CDR3 protein. The table shows approximately 110,000 distinct CDR3 sequences, with roughly a fifth occurring only once. Study observations and caveats: Unchanged with DPC sensitization were TCRs above 1 in 1000 frequency.

It was unfractionated whole blood from which total RNA was extracted. On this clonotype: Its antigen is not identified.

V was trimmed by 6 bases and J by 5 bases, leaving 13 bases between them. Germline V lookup: CDR1 KGHSH, CDR2 LQKENI. This CDR3 has 13 residues. The sequence came from a human donor in good health. V is TRBV18 and J is TRBJ2-5, with a tentative D call TRBD2 (6 bases). CDR3 residues: CASSAGLLETQYF. The CDR3 DNA is TGTGCCAGCTCGGCGGGACTCCTTGAGACCCAGTACTTC.